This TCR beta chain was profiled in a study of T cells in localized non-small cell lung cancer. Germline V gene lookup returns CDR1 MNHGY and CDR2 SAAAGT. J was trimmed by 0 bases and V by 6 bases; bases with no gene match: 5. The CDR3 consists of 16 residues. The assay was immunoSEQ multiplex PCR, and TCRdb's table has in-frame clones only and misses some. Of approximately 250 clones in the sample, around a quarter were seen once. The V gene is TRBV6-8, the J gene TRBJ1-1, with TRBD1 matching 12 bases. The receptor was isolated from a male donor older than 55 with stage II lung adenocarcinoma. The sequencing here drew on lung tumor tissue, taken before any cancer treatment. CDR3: CASSPGTGGLNTEAFF. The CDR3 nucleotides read TGTGCCAGCAGCCCCGGGACAGGGGGCTTGAACACTGAAGCTTTCTTT.